The rows below give T cell receptor beta chains drawn from one sample of a study of identical twins. TCRdb passed the 5' RACE reads through MiXCR, listing each CDR3 protein once. The sample carries hundreds of thousands of distinct CDR3 sequences, around 6% recorded once. Specimen: naive T cells sorted from blood. The receptors come from a young man in good health. Each CDR3 is given with its conserved first and last residue. The order of the fields is J gene, clone size, D gene, V gene, CDR3 DNA, CDR3 protein. D genes are given only for firm matches. A row's size may be missing; if present it is once, few, many or a size class.

TRBJ2-7 | . | TRBD1 | TRBV5-6 | TGTGCCAGCAGCTTCGAGGGGGCCAACTCCTACGAGCAGTACTTC | CASSFEGANSYEQYF
TRBJ2-7 | many | TRBD1 | TRBV28 | TGTGCCAGCACCCCCCGCCCCGGGACAGCCCGCTACGAGCAGTACTTC | CASTPRPGTARYEQYF
TRBJ2-3 | many | . | TRBV21-1 | TGTGCCAGCAGCAAACATACCACAGATACGCAGTATTTT | CASSKHTTDTQYF
TRBJ1-1 | few | TRBD1 | TRBV5-1 | TGCGCCAGCAGCCCCCGACAGGGCCAAGGCACTGAAGCTTTCTTT | CASSPRQGQGTEAFF
TRBJ2-1 | few | TRBD2 | TRBV30 | TGTGCCTGGACTAGCGGGAGCCTGTACAATGAGCAGTTCTTC | CAWTSGSLYNEQFF
TRBJ2-5 | many | TRBD1 | TRBV5-6 | TGTGCCAGCAGTTCGACAGGGAACCAAGAGACCCAGTACTTC | CASSSTGNQETQYF
TRBJ2-7 | few | . | TRBV29-1 | TGCAGCGCGACCAGGGGGGGCTGGGCCTACGAGCAGTACTTC | CSATRGGWAYEQYF
TRBJ2-1 | many | . | TRBV7-9 | TGTGCCAGCAGCTTAAGGGAGTTCCGGGAGCAGTTCTTC | CASSLREFREQFF
TRBJ2-1 | many | TRBD1 | TRBV7-8 | TGTGCCAGCAGCTCAACGCCGGGACAGGGGTTCAATGAGCAGTTCTTC | CASSSTPGQGFNEQFF
TRBJ2-2 | . | TRBD1 | TRBV6-2/TRBV6-3 | TGTGCCAGCAGTTTTACAGCCCCCCCGGGGACAGGCGCCGGGGAGCTGTTTTTT | CASSFTAPPGTGAGELFF
TRBJ1-2 | many | TRBD1 | TRBV29-1 | TGCAGCGTTGAAGATGACAGGGGGCGGTACTATGGCTACACCTTC | CSVEDDRGRYYGYTF
TRBJ1-1 | . | . | TRBV20-1 | TGCAGTGTCCGGCTTTACACTGAAGCTTTCTTT | CSVRLYTEAFF
TRBJ2-3 | many | TRBD2 | TRBV15 | TGTGCCACCAGCACGGGAGCGGGAGGGCCGTTAGATACGCAGTATTTT | CATSTGAGGPLDTQYF
TRBJ1-1 | many | TRBD1 | TRBV5-1 | TGCGCCAGCAGCTTGGAGGGGGCAGGTTCGACTGAAGTTTTCTTT | CASSLEGAGSTEVFF
TRBJ2-5 | . | . | TRBV28 | TGTGCCAGCAGTTCGCCAACTAGGTACCAAGAGACCCAGTACTTC | CASSSPTRYQETQYF
TRBJ2-5 | few | . | TRBV5-1 | TGCGCCAGCAGCTCCACCCCCGGGGGGCGAGAGACCCAGTACTTC | CASSSTPGGRETQYF
TRBJ2-6 | few | . | TRBV11-1 | TGTGCCAGCAGCTTAGCGTGGACAGTTCAATCTGGGGCCAACGTCCTGACTTTC | CASSLAWTVQSGANVLTF
TRBJ2-3 | many | TRBD1 | TRBV18 | TGTGCCAGCTCATCGGGACAGGGGGTGATAGCAGATACGCAGTATTTT | CASSSGQGVIADTQYF
TRBJ2-1 | many | TRBD2 | TRBV9 | TGTGCCAGCAGCGAACTAGCGGGAGGAAACAATGAGCAGTTCTTC | CASSELAGGNNEQFF
TRBJ1-2 | . | . | TRBV12-3/TRBV12-4 | TGTGCCAGCGCTTTCTCGGTCCTCTATGGCTACACCTTC | CASAFSVLYGYTF
TRBJ1-5 | . | TRBD1 | TRBV6-5 | TGTGCCAGCAGTCAGTCGGACAGGGTCAATCAGCCCCAGCATTTT | CASSQSDRVNQPQHF
TRBJ2-1 | many | . | TRBV28 | TGTGCCAGCAGTTCATTAGCGGATACCCCTAATGAGCAGTTCTTC | CASSSLADTPNEQFF
TRBJ2-1 | . | TRBD2 | TRBV3-1 | TGTGCCAGCAGCCAAGAAATGGGACTAGCCGGTTACAATGAGCAGTTCTTC | CASSQEMGLAGYNEQFF
TRBJ2-3 | . | . | TRBV28 | TGTGCCAGCCATTCGGGCACAGATACGCAGTATTTT | CASHSGTDTQYF
TRBJ2-1 | few | TRBD2 | TRBV3-1 | TGTGCCAGCAGTCCAACTAGCGGGGTCCAAAGCTCCTACAATGAGCAGTTCTTC | CASSPTSGVQSSYNEQFF
TRBJ1-1 | many | . | TRBV5-1 | TGCGCCAGCAGCTCCGGCGGCGGAGTGAACACTGAAGCTTTCTTT | CASSSGGGVNTEAFF
TRBJ1-5 | many | . | TRBV6-2/TRBV6-3 | TGTGCCAGCACCCACGCGGGGGGAGGCAATCAGCCCCAGCATTTT | CASTHAGGGNQPQHF
TRBJ2-1 | few | . | TRBV7-9 | TGTGCCAGCAGCTCCCTGGACCTTTTCTTC | CASSSLDLFF
TRBJ1-5 | few | . | TRBV5-6 | TGTGCCAGCAGCCGAGAGGGCTGGAGCAATCAGCCCCAGCATTTT | CASSREGWSNQPQHF
TRBJ2-1 | many | . | TRBV24-1 | TGTGCCACCAGTAATGGCGTTAATCCCCACAACAATGAGCAGTTCTTC | CATSNGVNPHNNEQFF
TRBJ2-7 | many | TRBD2 | TRBV12-3/TRBV12-4 | TGTGCCAGCAGTCGTAGCGGGCCATCCCCCTTGGCCTACGAGCAGTACTTC | CASSRSGPSPLAYEQYF
TRBJ2-5 | few | . | TRBV3-1 | TGTGCCAGCAGCCAAAGACTGACTAGTTCCGAGACCCAGTACTTC | CASSQRLTSSETQYF
TRBJ1-4 | . | TRBD1 | TRBV5-1 | TGCGCCAGCAGCTGGGGGGTGACAGGGGGTGAAAAACTGTTTTTT | CASSWGVTGGEKLFF
TRBJ2-5 | few | TRBD2 | TRBV2 | TGTGCCAGCAGTTCCTCTGGACTAGCGGGAGTAGAGACCCAGTACTTC | CASSSSGLAGVETQYF
TRBJ2-3 | many | TRBD1 | TRBV20-1 | TGCAGTGCTAGATTGACAGGGAGAACAGATACGCAGTATTTT | CSARLTGRTDTQYF
TRBJ2-4 | many | . | TRBV7-2 | TGTGCCAGCAGCTTAGTGGCTACCACCAAAAACATTCAGTACTTC | CASSLVATTKNIQYF
TRBJ1-2 | few | . | TRBV20-1 | TGCAGTGCTAGAACGGACGGGATCTATGGCTACACCTTC | CSARTDGIYGYTF
TRBJ2-1 | many | TRBD1 | TRBV11-2 | TGTGCCAGCAGCGCGACAGGGTTAAAAAACTACAATGAGCAGTTCTTC | CASSATGLKNYNEQFF
TRBJ2-1 | once | . | TRBV21-1 | TGTGCCAGCAGAAGTACCGGGACAGGGAGCTCCTACAATGAGCAGTTCTTC | CASRSTGTGSSYNEQFF
TRBJ2-3 | . | TRBD2 | TRBV24-1 | TGTGCCACCAGTGATCCCCAGCGGGAGGCAGATACGCAGTATTTT | CATSDPQREADTQYF
TRBJ1-5 | many | TRBD1 | TRBV29-1 | TGCAGCGTTGAAAGGTTGTCGGGACAGGGGTTACAGCCCCAGCATTTT | CSVERLSGQGLQPQHF
TRBJ2-3 | . | . | TRBV29-1 | TGCAGCGGGAACCAGGGGATTCCAGATACGCAGTATTTT | CSGNQGIPDTQYF
TRBJ2-1 | . | . | TRBV3-1 | TGTGCCAGCAGCCAAGATTCGGGGGAGGACTCCTACAATGAGCAGTTCTTC | CASSQDSGEDSYNEQFF
TRBJ2-2 | . | . | TRBV30 | TGTGCCTGGAACCTAGTCGAGGGGGCCGGGGAGCTGTTTTTT | CAWNLVEGAGELFF
TRBJ1-4 | many | . | TRBV20-1 | TGCAGTGCATCCCGACAGGTTGAAAAACTGTTTTTT | CSASRQVEKLFF
TRBJ2-1 | many | TRBD1 | TRBV6-1 | TGTGCCAGCAGAGCCGGGACAGGGTCCTACAATGAGCAGTTCTTC | CASRAGTGSYNEQFF
TRBJ2-1 | many | . | TRBV5-1 | TGCGCCAGCAGCTTGGACGGGATCACAAATGAGCAGTTCTTC | CASSLDGITNEQFF
TRBJ1-5 | few | . | TRBV27 | TGTGCCAGCAAACCTGGTAATAGCAATCAGCCCCAGCATTTT | CASKPGNSNQPQHF
TRBJ2-1 | few | . | TRBV29-1 | TGCAGCGTTGTTCTGTCAGGGATATTAGATGAGCAGTTCTTC | CSVVLSGILDEQFF
TRBJ1-1 | many | . | TRBV18 | TGTGCCAGCAGTCCTAGGGGTGACACTGAAGCTTTCTTT | CASSPRGDTEAFF
TRBJ2-4 | many | . | TRBV29-1 | TGCAGCGTTGAGGAGGGAGGCAAAAACATTCAGTACTTC | CSVEEGGKNIQYF
TRBJ1-1 | . | . | TRBV7-2 | TGTGCCAGCAGCTTAGCGCAGGGGACGGGCACTGAAGCTTTCTTT | CASSLAQGTGTEAFF
TRBJ2-5 | many | TRBD2 | TRBV10-3 | TGTGCCATCAGTGGCGGGACTAGCGGGAGCGGAGGAGAAGAGACCCAGTACTTC | CAISGGTSGSGGEETQYF
TRBJ2-3 | many | . | TRBV4-1 | TGCGCCAGCAGCCAAGGACACGGGAGAACCCGCACAGATACGCAGTATTTT | CASSQGHGRTRTDTQYF
TRBJ2-5 | . | TRBD2 | TRBV6-2/TRBV6-3 | TGTGCCAGCGGTAAACTAGCGGGAGCCTCTGTGTCACTGGGGGAGACCCAGTACTTC | CASGKLAGASVSLGETQYF
TRBJ2-5 | . | . | TRBV15 | TGTGCCACCGGCAGAGATCCGGTATACCAAGAGACCCAGTACTTC | CATGRDPVYQETQYF
TRBJ2-1 | many | . | TRBV15 | TGTGCCACCAGCAGAGGCCGAAACGGACTAGGGGGGGACAATGAGCAGTTCTTC | CATSRGRNGLGGDNEQFF
TRBJ2-1 | few | . | TRBV3-1 | TGTGCCAGCAGCCAAGGCGGGATCTTATACAATGAGCAGTTCTTC | CASSQGGILYNEQFF
TRBJ2-7 | many | TRBD1 | TRBV7-2 | TGTGCCAGCAGCTCACAGACAGGGGGCGTCTACGAGCAGTACTTC | CASSSQTGGVYEQYF
TRBJ2-7 | few | . | TRBV6-2/TRBV6-3 | TGTGCCAGCAGTTACGAATCAGGGCGCGAGCAGTACTTC | CASSYESGREQYF